Detailed here is one T cell receptor beta chain. The sample is drawn from a study of T cells expressing NK-cell markers. TCRdb reprocessed the 5' RACE reads and stores each CDR3 protein as one record, lacking DNA. The table lists over 150,000 distinct CDR3 sequences. The CDR3 covers 16 residues. Germline V gene lookup returns CDR1 MNHEY and CDR2 SVGAGI. The receptor's source is a woman in her fifties or sixties in good health. The source material was blood T cells: a sorted CD56 or NKG2C T cell subset, CD4+ or CD8+ T cells, or bulk PBMC T cells (not recorded which). V and J are TRBV6-5 and TRBJ2-1; the TCRdb call, TRBD1, lacks DNA for checking. CDR3 in amino acids: CASSYLGLGNINEQFF.